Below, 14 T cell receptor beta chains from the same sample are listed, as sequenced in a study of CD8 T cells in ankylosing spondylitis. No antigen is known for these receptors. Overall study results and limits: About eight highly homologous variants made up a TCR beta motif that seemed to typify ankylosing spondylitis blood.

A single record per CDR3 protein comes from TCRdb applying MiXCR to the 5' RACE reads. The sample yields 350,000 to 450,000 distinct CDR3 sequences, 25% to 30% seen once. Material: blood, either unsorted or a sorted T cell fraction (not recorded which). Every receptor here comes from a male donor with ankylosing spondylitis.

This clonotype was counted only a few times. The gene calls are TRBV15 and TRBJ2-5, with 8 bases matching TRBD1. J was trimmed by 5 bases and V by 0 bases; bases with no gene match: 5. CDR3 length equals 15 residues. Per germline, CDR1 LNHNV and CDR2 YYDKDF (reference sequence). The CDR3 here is CATSRDPDRVETQYF. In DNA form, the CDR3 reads TGTGCCACCAGCAGAGATCCGGACAGGGTGGAGACCCAGTACTTC. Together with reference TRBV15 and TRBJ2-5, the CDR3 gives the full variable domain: DAMVIQNPRYQVTQFGKPVTLSCSQTLNHNVMYWYQQKSSQAPKLLFHYYDKDFNNEADTPDNFQSRRPNTSFCFLDIRSPGLGDTAMYLCATSRDPDRVETQYFGPGTRLLVL.

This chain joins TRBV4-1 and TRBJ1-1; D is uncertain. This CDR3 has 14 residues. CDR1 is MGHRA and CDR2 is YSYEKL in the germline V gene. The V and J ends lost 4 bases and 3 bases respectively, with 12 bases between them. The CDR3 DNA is TGCGCCAGCAGCCCGAACCAATTGTACACTGAAGCTTTCTTT. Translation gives CASSPNQLYTEAFF.

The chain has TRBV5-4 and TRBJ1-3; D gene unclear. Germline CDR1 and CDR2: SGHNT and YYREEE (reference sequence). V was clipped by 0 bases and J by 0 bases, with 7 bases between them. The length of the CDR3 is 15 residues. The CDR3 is CASSLAGISGNTIYF. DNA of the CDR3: TGTGCCAGCAGCTTGGCGGGGATCTCTGGAAACACCATATATTTT.

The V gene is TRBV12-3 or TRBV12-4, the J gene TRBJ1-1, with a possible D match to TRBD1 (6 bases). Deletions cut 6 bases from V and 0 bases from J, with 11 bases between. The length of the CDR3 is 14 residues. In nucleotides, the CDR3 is TGTGCCAGCAGACAACAGGGCTTGAACACTGAAGCTTTCTTT. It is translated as CASRQQGLNTEAFF.

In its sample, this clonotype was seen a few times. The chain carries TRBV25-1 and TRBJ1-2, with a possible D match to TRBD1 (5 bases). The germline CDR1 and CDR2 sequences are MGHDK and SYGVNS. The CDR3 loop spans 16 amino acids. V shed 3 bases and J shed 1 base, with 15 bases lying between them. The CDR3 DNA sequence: TGTGCCAGCAGTGATGCAGGGATGGCCTATAACTATGGCTACACCTTC. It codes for CASSDAGMAYNYGYTF.

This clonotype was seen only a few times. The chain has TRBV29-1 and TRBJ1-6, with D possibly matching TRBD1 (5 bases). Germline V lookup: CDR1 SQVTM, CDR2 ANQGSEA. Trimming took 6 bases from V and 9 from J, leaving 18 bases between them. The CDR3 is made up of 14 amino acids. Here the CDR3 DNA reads TGCAGCGTGCGAACGGGGCCGGGAGGTTCACCCCTCCACTTT. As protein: CSVRTGPGGSPLHF. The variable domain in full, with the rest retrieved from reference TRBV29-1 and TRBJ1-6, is SAVISQKPSRDICQRGTSLTIQCQVDSQVTMMFWYRQQPGQSLTLIATANQGSEATYESGFVIDKFPISRPNLTFSTLTVSNMSPEDSSIYLCSVRTGPGGSPLHFGNGTRLTVT.

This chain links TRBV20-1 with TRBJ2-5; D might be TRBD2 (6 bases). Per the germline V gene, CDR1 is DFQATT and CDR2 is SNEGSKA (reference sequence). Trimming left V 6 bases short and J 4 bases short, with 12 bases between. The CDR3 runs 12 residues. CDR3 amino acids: CSAIAGGETQYF. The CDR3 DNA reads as TGCAGTGCCATCGCCGGGGGAGAGACCCAGTACTTC.

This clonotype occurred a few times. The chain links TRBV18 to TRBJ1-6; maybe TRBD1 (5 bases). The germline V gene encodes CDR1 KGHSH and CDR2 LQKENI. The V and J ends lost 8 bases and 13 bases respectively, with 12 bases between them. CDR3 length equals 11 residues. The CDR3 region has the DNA TGTGCCAGCCTAACGGGGGATCCCCTCCACTTT. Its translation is CASLTGDPLHF.

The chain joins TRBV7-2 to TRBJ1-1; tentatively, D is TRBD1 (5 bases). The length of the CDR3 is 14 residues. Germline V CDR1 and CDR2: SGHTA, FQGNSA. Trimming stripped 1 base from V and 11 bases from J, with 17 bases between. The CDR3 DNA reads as TGTGCCAGCAGCTTAGTGGAATGGGGGAGGGAGGCTTTCTTT. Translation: CASSLVEWGREAFF.

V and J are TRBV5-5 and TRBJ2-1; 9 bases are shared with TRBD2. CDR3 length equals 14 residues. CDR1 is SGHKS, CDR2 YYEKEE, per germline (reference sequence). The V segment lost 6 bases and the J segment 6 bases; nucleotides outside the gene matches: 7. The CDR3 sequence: CASTFSGSPNEQFF. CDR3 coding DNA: TGTGCCAGCACCTTTAGCGGGAGCCCCAATGAGCAGTTCTTC. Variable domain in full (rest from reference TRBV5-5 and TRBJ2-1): DAGVTQSPTHLIKTRGQQVTLRCSPISGHKSVSWYQQVLGQGPQFIFQYYEKEERGRGNFPDRFSARQFPNYSSELNVNALLLGDSALYLCASTFSGSPNEQFFGPGTRLTVL.

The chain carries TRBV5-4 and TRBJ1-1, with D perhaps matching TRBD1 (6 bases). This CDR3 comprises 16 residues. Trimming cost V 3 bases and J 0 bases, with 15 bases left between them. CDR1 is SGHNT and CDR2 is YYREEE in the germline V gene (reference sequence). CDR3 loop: CASSWGRGQMNTEAFF. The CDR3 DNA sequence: TGTGCCAGCAGCTGGGGCAGGGGCCAAATGAACACTGAAGCTTTCTTT.

The CDR3, as DNA: TGTGCCACCAGTGATTTGGGCGGGAGGACCTACAATGAGCAGTTCTTC. Translation: CATSDLGGRTYNEQFF. This sequence joins TRBV24-1 and TRBJ2-1; 8 bases agree with TRBD2. Germline V gene sequence: CDR1 KGHDR, CDR2 SFDVKD. The CDR3 is made up of 16 amino acids. J lost 2 bases, V lost 0 bases, and 2 bases had no gene match.

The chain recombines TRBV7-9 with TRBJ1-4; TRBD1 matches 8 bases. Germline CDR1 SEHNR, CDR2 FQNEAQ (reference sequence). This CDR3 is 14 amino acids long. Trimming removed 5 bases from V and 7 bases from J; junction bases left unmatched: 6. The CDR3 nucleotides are TGTGCCAGCAGCCAGACAGGGGAGGGTGAAAAACTGTTTTTT. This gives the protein CASSQTGEGEKLFF. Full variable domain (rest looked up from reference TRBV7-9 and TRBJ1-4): DTGVSQNPRHKITKRGQNVTFRCDPISEHNRLYWYRQTLGQGPEFLTYFQNEAQLEKSRLLSDRFSAERPKGSFSTLEIQRTEQGDSAMYLCASSQTGEGEKLFFGSGTQLSVL.

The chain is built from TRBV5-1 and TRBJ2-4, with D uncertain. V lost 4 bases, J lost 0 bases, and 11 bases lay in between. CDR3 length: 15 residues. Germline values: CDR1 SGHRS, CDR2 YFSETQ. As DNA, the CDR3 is TGCGCCAGCAGCCCCCAGCCGACAGCCAAAAACATTCAGTACTTC. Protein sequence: CASSPQPTAKNIQYF.